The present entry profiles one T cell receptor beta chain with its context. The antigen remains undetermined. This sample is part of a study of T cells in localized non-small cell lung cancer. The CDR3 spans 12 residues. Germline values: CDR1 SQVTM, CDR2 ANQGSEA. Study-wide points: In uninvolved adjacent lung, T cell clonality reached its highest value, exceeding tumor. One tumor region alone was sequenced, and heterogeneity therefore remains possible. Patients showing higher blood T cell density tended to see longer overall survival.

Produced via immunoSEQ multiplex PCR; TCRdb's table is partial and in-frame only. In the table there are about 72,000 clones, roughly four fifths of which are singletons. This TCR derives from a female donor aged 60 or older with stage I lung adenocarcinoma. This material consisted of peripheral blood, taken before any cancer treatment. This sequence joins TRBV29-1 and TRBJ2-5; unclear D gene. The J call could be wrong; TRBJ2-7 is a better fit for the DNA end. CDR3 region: CSVEVSAYEQYF. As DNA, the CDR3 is TGCAGCGTTGAAGTGTCAGCCTACGAGCAGTACTTC.